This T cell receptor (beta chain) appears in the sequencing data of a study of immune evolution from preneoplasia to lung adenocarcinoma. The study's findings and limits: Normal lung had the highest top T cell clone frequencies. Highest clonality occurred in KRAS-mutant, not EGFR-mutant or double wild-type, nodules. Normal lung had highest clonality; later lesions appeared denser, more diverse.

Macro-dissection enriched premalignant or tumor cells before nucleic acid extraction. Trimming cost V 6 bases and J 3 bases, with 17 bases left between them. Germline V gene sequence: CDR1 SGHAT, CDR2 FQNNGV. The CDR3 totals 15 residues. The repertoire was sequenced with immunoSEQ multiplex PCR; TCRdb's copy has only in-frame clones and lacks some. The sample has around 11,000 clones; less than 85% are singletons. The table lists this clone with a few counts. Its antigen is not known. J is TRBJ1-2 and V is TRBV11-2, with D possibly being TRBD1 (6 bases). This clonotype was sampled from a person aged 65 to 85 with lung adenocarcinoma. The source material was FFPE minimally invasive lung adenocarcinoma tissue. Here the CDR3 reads CASRSFTGRDYGYTF. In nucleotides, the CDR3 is TGTGCCAGCAGGAGTTTCACAGGGAGAGACTATGGCTACACCTTC.